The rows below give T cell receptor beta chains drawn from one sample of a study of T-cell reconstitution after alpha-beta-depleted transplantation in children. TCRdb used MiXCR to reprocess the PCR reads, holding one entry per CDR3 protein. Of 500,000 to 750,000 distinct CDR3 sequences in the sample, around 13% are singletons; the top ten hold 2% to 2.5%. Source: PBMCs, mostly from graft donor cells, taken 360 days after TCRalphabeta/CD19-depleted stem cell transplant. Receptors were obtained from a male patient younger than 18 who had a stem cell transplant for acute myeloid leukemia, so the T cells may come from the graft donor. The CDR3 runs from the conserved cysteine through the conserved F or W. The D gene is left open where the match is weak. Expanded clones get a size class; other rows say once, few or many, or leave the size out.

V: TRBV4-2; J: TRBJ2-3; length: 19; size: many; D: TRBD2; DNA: TGTGCCAGCAGCCAAGATTCGAGGACTAGCGGGAGTTTCCCAGATACGCAGTATTTT; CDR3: CASSQDSRTSGSFPDTQYF
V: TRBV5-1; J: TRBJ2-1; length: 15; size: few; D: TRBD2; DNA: TGCGCCAGCAGCTCGACACCGGGACTAGCCTCTGAGCAGTTCTTC; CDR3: CASSSTPGLASEQFF
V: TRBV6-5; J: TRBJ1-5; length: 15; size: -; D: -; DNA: TGTGCCAGCAGTTACGCCGGGGATTCGGAGCAGCCCCAGCATTTT; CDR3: CASSYAGDSEQPQHF
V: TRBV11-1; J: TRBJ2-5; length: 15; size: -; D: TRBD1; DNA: TGTGCCAGCAGCAGTCGACAGGGGGCGGGGGAGACCCAGTACTTC; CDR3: CASSSRQGAGETQYF
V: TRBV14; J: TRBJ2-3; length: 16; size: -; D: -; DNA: TGTGCCAGCAGCCAAGAGGGGCGACAGAGAGGAGATACGCAGTATTTT; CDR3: CASSQEGRQRGDTQYF
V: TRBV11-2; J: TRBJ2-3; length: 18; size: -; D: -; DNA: TGTGCCAGCACCTTAGTCCCTTTCCCGTCACCGGCCGGGGTTACGCAGTATTTT; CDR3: CASTLVPFPSPAGVTQYF
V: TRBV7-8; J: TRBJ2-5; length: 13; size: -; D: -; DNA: TGTGCCAGCAGCTTAGATAGGTTGGAGACCCAGTACTTC; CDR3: CASSLDRLETQYF
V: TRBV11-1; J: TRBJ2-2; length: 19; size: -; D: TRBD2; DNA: TGTGCCAGCAGCTTAGCGACTTCCTCTAGCGGGAGGGCCCCCGGGGAGCTGTTTTTT; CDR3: CASSLATSSSGRAPGELFF
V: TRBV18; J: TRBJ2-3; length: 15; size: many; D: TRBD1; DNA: TGTGCCAGCTCCCCGACCGGGACAGGGCCAGATACGCAGTATTTT; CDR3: CASSPTGTGPDTQYF
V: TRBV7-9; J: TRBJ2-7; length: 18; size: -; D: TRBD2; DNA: TGTGCCAGCATCCTTGAGGGACTAGGGGCTCGAAGGTCCTACGAGCAGTACTTC; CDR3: CASILEGLGARRSYEQYF
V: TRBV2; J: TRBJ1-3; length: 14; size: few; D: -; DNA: TGTGCCAGCAGTGACCCGGTCCCCGGAAACACCATATATTTT; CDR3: CASSDPVPGNTIYF
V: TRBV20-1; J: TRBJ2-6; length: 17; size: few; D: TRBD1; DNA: TGCAGTGCTAGAGCGGGGACAGGGGGCGCTGGGGCCAACGTCCTGACTTTC; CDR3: CSARAGTGGAGANVLTF
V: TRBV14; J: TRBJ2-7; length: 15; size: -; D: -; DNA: TGTGCCAGCAGTCGAACGCAGGGATTGGGCTACGAGCAGTACTTC; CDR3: CASSRTQGLGYEQYF